This T cell receptor beta chain was recorded in a study of control samples from healthy donors and cancer patients. Assay: immunoSEQ multiplex PCR; the TCRdb copy retains only in-frame clones and omits some. This repertoire shows over 45,000 clones, around 94% found once; its top ten account for around 0.78%. The CDR3 has 14 amino acids. Germline CDR1 is MNHEY and CDR2 is SVGAGI. The V and J ends lost 4 bases and 3 bases respectively, with 13 bases between them. The specimen sequenced was PBMCs. This clonotype was obtained from a man in his thirties or forties with colorectal cancer. This rearrangement joins TRBV6-5 to TRBJ2-7, with a tentative D call TRBD1 (6 bases). For the CDR3, the DNA is TGTGCCAGCAGTTCCACGAAGGGACACTACGAGCAGTACGTC. As protein: CASSSTKGHYEQYV.